These T cell receptor beta chains were read from a single sample in a study of siplizumab effects on memory and regulatory T cells. The method was immunoSEQ multiplex PCR; TCRdb's version includes in-frame clones alone and lacks a portion of them. The repertoire holds under 100,000 clones, with about 87% as singletons. Material for sequencing was Tregs sorted from blood. These receptors came from a human donor in good health. CDR3s include the opening cysteine and the closing phenylalanine or tryptophan. D genes are given only for firm matches. A clone size is listed for some rows: how often the clone was seen (once, few, many), or a class if it is expanded.

v_call	d_call	j_call	clone_size	cdr3_nt	cdr3_aa
TRBV7-8	-	TRBJ2-3	-	TGTGCCAGCAGCTTAGGAGTGGGGGGTCCCACAGATACGCAGTATTTT	CASSLGVGGPTDTQYF
TRBV5-4	TRBD1	TRBJ1-2	-	TGTGCCAGCAGCTTCAGGGGGAATCGCTATGGCTACACCTTC	CASSFRGNRYGYTF
TRBV5-6	-	TRBJ2-2	few	TGTGCCAGCAGCTCCGCAGGGGGGACCGGGGAGCTGTTTTTT	CASSSAGGTGELFF
TRBV7-9	-	TRBJ1-1	-	TGTGCCAGCAGCTTACGGCAGGGTGGGAAAGCTTTCTTT	CASSLRQGGKAFF
TRBV5-1	TRBD1	TRBJ2-1	once	TGCGCCAGCAGCCCGGGACAGGCCCGAACGAGGGATGAGCAGTTCTTC	CASSPGQARTRDEQFF
TRBV18	TRBD2	TRBJ2-7	-	TGTGCCAGCTCACCACCGACCGGGACTAGCGTCGACGAGCAGTACTTC	CASSPPTGTSVDEQYF
TRBV6-5	-	TRBJ1-2	-	TGTGCCAGCAGTTACAGGACGGTTCCTAACTATGGCTACACCTTC	CASSYRTVPNYGYTF
TRBV7-9	TRBD1	TRBJ2-3	once	TGTGCCAGCAGCCAGAACCGGGACAGGGCCACAGATACGCAGTATTTT	CASSQNRDRATDTQYF
TRBV7-9	TRBD1	TRBJ2-2	-	TGTGCCAGCAGAAGGGGGCCAGGGGGCCCCCCCGGGGAGCTGTTTTTT	CASRRGPGGPPGELFF
TRBV6-5	-	TRBJ1-5	-	TGTGCCAGCAGCTGTGACAGGCCTCAGCCCCAGCATTTT	CASSCDRPQPQHF
TRBV6-1	TRBD2	TRBJ2-7	once	TGTGCCAGCAGTGAAACCTCCGGGACTAGCGGGGACGAGCAGTACTTC	CASSETSGTSGDEQYF
TRBV28	TRBD1	TRBJ1-1	-	TGTGCCAGCAGATTCGGGACAGTTAACACTGAAGCTTTCTTT	CASRFGTVNTEAFF
TRBV14	-	TRBJ1-6	few	TGTGCCAGCAGCCAAGTCTCCCCCAGGGGCAATTCACCCCTCCACTTT	CASSQVSPRGNSPLHF
TRBV25-1	-	TRBJ1-5	-	TGTGCCAGCAGTGCCAGCGGGGCAGGCCAAAATCAGCCCCAGCATTTT	CASSASGAGQNQPQHF
TRBV11-1	-	TRBJ1-4	-	TGTGCCAGCAGCTTAGGCCCTGAAAAACTGTTTTTT	CASSLGPEKLFF
TRBV19	-	TRBJ1-2	-	TGTGCCAGTAGTATAATCGATATGAACTATGGCTACACCTTC	CASSIIDMNYGYTF
TRBV5-1	-	TRBJ2-7	-	TGCGCCAGCAGCTTGGGCACGTACCCCTACGAGCAGTACTTC	CASSLGTYPYEQYF
TRBV14	TRBD1	TRBJ2-7	few	TGTGCCAGCAGCGACAGGGTTGCAGGGGAGCAGTACTTC	CASSDRVAGEQYF
TRBV6-5	-	TRBJ1-2	-	TGTGCCAGCAGTTACTCGGGGTCCGACGTAGGGTATGGCTACACCTTC	CASSYSGSDVGYGYTF
TRBV5-6	-	TRBJ2-1	-	TGTGCCAGCAGCTTCGGAGACAGGAGATACAATGAGCAGTTCTTC	CASSFGDRRYNEQFF
TRBV10-1	-	TRBJ1-1	few	TGCGCCAGCAGTCCCAATATCCCCGGGACCTCTATGAACACTGAAGCTTTCTTT	CASSPNIPGTSMNTEAFF
TRBV6-5	TRBD2	TRBJ2-5	-	TGTGCCAGCAGGACGGGGACTAGCAGGGCAGAGACCCAGTACTTC	CASRTGTSRAETQYF
TRBV2	-	TRBJ1-2	-	TGTGCCAGCAGTGGGGGGGCATATGGCTACACCTTC	CASSGGAYGYTF
TRBV5-4	TRBD2	TRBJ2-5	-	TGTGCCAGCAGCTTGGCCCCGGGACTAGCGGTTCAAGAGACCCAGTACTTC	CASSLAPGLAVQETQYF
TRBV5-1	TRBD1	TRBJ1-1	-	TGCGCCAGCAGTTATGAGGGACAGAGAAACACTGAAGCTTTCTTT	CASSYEGQRNTEAFF
TRBV6-5	-	TRBJ2-1	once	TGTGCCAGCAGTTACTCAGTCTTAAATGAGCAGTTCTTC	CASSYSVLNEQFF
TRBV9	-	TRBJ1-6	many	TGTGCCAGCAGCGTAGAGTCGGGGGTATTTAGTTCACCCCTCCACTTT	CASSVESGVFSSPLHF
TRBV11-2	TRBD2	TRBJ2-1	many	TGTGCCAGCAGCTTAGACTATAGCGGGGGGACCTACAATGAGCAGTTCTTC	CASSLDYSGGTYNEQFF
TRBV30	TRBD2	TRBJ2-2	-	TGTGCCTGGAGTCGGGGGGTCACCGGGGAGCTGTTTTTT	CAWSRGVTGELFF
TRBV19	-	TRBJ2-2	-	TGTGCCAGTAGTGGGGCGGGTACCGGGGAGCTGTTTTTT	CASSGAGTGELFF
TRBV21-1	-	TRBJ1-1	-	TGTGCCAGCAGCAAAGTGGAAGCTTTCTTT	CASSKVEAFF
TRBV29-1	-	TRBJ2-7	-	TGCAGCGTTGAAGTGCTGGGGTACGAGCAGTACTTC	CSVEVLGYEQYF
TRBV7-8	-	TRBJ2-5	-	TGTGCCAGCAGCTTAGCTCCCCAGTACTTC	CASSLAPQYF
TRBV6-1	-	TRBJ2-5	-	TGTGCCAGCAGTGAAGAGACCCAGTACTTC	CASSEETQYF
TRBV30	-	TRBJ1-2	-	TGTGCCTGGAGGGATGTAGGGGATGGCTACACCTTC	CAWRDVGDGYTF
TRBV11-2	-	TRBJ1-6	-	TGTGCCAGCAGCGAACACACGGGGGCGGTAGGGTCACCCCTCCACTTT	CASSEHTGAVGSPLHF
TRBV30	-	TRBJ1-6	-	TGTGCCTGGAGGCCCTTGGCACCCCTCCACTTT	CAWRPLAPLHF
TRBV6-7	-	TRBJ1-5	once	TGTGCCAGCAGTTACTCCTCTGCGAGAGGAAGTGGCCAGCCCCAGCATTTT	CASSYSSARGSGQPQHF
TRBV27	-	TRBJ2-1	-	TGTGCCAGCAGATCAACCCACTCCTACAATGAGCAGTTCTTC	CASRSTHSYNEQFF
TRBV18	-	TRBJ2-2	-	TGTGCCAGCTCACCTAGGTTTTCGAACACCGGGGAGCTGTTTTTT	CASSPRFSNTGELFF
TRBV5-1	-	TRBJ1-1	-	TGCGCCAGCAGCGTGATGGTCTGGAACACTGAAGCTTTCTTT	CASSVMVWNTEAFF
TRBV5-1	TRBD2	TRBJ2-7	once	TGCGCCAGCAGCTTGGTTAGTCTAGCGGAGATTAGCTCCTACGAGCAGTACTTC	CASSLVSLAEISSYEQYF
TRBV5-6	-	TRBJ1-1	-	TGTGCCAGCAGCTCGCCAGTGAACACTGAAGCTTTCTTT	CASSSPVNTEAFF
TRBV29-1	-	TRBJ2-7	-	TGCAGCGTTCGTCTCTGGGGTGATGCCTACGAGCAGTACTTC	CSVRLWGDAYEQYF
TRBV19	-	TRBJ2-3	-	TGTGCCAGTGGAACGCGGGGTCTAGGTCCAGATACGCAGTATTTT	CASGTRGLGPDTQYF
TRBV19	TRBD1	TRBJ1-2	-	TGTGCCAGTAGGGGAAACGACAGGGTTGGTGGCTACACCTTC	CASRGNDRVGGYTF
TRBV7-3	TRBD1	TRBJ1-2	-	TGTGCCAGCAGCACAGGGGACGGGTATGGCTACACCTTC	CASSTGDGYGYTF
TRBV5-1	-	TRBJ2-3	-	TGCGCCAGCAGCTTGGGGGGGAGAAGCACAGATACGCAGTATTTT	CASSLGGRSTDTQYF
TRBV5-5	TRBD1	TRBJ1-4	-	TGTGCCAGCAGCTGGTCCCCCGGGACAGGGAATGAAAAACTGTTTTTT	CASSWSPGTGNEKLFF
TRBV5-1	TRBD1	TRBJ1-3	-	TGCGCCAGCAGCTTGGGAGGACAGGGGAACACCATATATTTT	CASSLGGQGNTIYF
TRBV4-1	-	TRBJ2-7	-	TGCGCCAGCAGCTACCGGGACGGGGCCTACGAGCAGTACTTC	CASSYRDGAYEQYF
TRBV28	-	TRBJ2-7	-	TGTGCCAGCAGTTTCCCGTTCCGGGTCCCGAGCTCCTACGAGCAGTACTTC	CASSFPFRVPSSYEQYF